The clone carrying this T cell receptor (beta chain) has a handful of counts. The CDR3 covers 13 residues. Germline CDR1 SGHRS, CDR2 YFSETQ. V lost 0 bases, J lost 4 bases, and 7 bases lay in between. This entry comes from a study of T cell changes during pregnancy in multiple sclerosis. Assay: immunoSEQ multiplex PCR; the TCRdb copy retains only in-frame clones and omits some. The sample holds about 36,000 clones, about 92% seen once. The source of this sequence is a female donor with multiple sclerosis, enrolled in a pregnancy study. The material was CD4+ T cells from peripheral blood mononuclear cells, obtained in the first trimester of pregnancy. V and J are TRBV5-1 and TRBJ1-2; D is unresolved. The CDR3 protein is CASSLVTGYGYTF. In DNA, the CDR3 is TGCGCCAGCAGCTTGGTTACCGGCTATGGCTACACCTTC.